These 28 T cell receptor beta chains were sequenced from one sample in a study of blood T cell repertoires in COVID-19. Sequencing used immunoSEQ multiplex PCR; TCRdb keeps in-frame clones, though not all of them. The sample lists 150,000 to 200,000 clones; over 80% were seen once. Sequencing was performed on peripheral blood. These receptors originate from a man aged 55 to 70 with COVID-19, enrolled during active disease.

V usage is TRBV7-8 and J usage is TRBJ1-2, with unresolved D. Germline CDR1 and CDR2: SGHVS and FQNEAQ. This CDR3 has 14 residues. The V end lost 1 base, the J end lost 4 bases, and 10 bases lay between the germline ends. The CDR3 region is CASSLGRRFYGYTF. CDR3 DNA sequence: TGTGCCAGCAGCTTAGGTCGGCGGTTCTATGGCTACACCTTC.

In this sample, this clone turned up a few times. This chain joins TRBV3-1 (or the pseudogene TRBV3-2) and TRBJ2-7; D unclear. The CDR3 totals 11 residues. Per germline, CDR1 LGHDT and CDR2 YNNKEL (reference sequence). V was shortened by 4 bases and J by 6 bases, with 7 bases between the two germline ends. CDR3 sequence (DNA): TGTGCCAGCAGCCTGCGAGGCGAGCAGTACTTC. Residues: CASSLRGEQYF.

This chain connects TRBV5-1 to TRBJ1-1; weak D call: TRBD1 (5 bases). The CDR3 is made up of 15 amino acids. V was trimmed by 0 bases and J by 1 base, leaving 10 bases between them. Germline values: CDR1 SGHRS, CDR2 YFSETQ. The CDR3 bases are TGCGCCAGCAGCTTGGTCGGCGGGGGGAACACTGAAGCTTTCTTT. Its translation is CASSLVGGGNTEAFF.

This clone was seen a few times. V usage is TRBV30 and J usage is TRBJ1-1, with a weak D call TRBD1 (6 bases). This CDR3 has 11 residues. Trimming stripped 1 base from V and 11 bases from J, with 11 bases between. Germline-derived CDR1 and CDR2 are GTSNPN and SVGIG (reference sequence). CDR3 bases: TGTGCCTGGAGTGGATACAGGGTTGCTTTCTTT. This translates into CAWSGYRVAFF. The complete variable domain, with remaining parts taken from reference TRBV30 and TRBJ1-1, reads SQTIHQWPATLVQPVGSPLSLECTVEGTSNPNLYWYRQAAGRGLQLLFYSVGIGQISSEVPQNLSASRPQDRQFILSSKKLLLSDSGFYLCAWSGYRVAFFGQGTRLTVV.

This chain connects TRBV3-1 (or the pseudogene TRBV3-2) to TRBJ2-1; 10 nucleotides agree with TRBD2. With 5 bases clipped from V and 4 bases from J, the junction kept 5 bases outside the gene matches. CDR3 length equals 15 residues. CDR1 LGHDT and CDR2 YNNKEL come from the germline V gene (reference sequence). In DNA form, the CDR3 reads TGTGCCAGCAGCTCCGGGACTAGCGCTTACAATGAGCAGTTCTTC. Translated, it gives CASSSGTSAYNEQFF.

V and J are TRBV5-1 and TRBJ1-5; TRBD1 agrees at 9 bases. This CDR3 comprises 16 residues. Germline V gene lookup returns CDR1 SGHRS and CDR2 YFSETQ. V trimming: 4 bases; J trimming: 2 bases; junction bases outside the gene matches: 7. In nucleotides, the CDR3 is TGCGCCAGCAGCCGGGGGACAGGGTCGGGCAATCAGCCCCAGCATTTT. Its protein is CASSRGTGSGNQPQHF. The full variable domain, its missing parts supplied by reference TRBV5-1 and TRBJ1-5, is KAGVTQTPRYLIKTRGQQVTLSCSPISGHRSVSWYQQTPGQGLQFLFEYFSETQRNKGNFPGRFSGRQFSNSRSEMNVSTLELGDSALYLCASSRGTGSGNQPQHFGDGTRLSIL.

The gene calls are TRBV10-2 and TRBJ1-5, with D possibly matching TRBD1 (5 bases). CDR3 size: 13 residues. Per the germline V gene, CDR1 is WSHSY and CDR2 is SAAADI. The germline V and J ends were trimmed by 4 bases and 5 bases, with 9 bases remaining between them. In DNA, the CDR3 is TGCGCCAGCAGTGGAGACAGCGATCAGCCCCAGCATTTT. Translated, it gives CASSGDSDQPQHF.

The chain joins TRBV9 to TRBJ2-3; 7 bases are shared with TRBD2. Germline V gene sequence: CDR1 SGDLS, CDR2 YYNGEE. This CDR3 comprises 16 residues. V lost 0 bases, J lost 5 bases, and 9 bases stayed unmatched. The CDR3 loop reads CASSVAWRESQDTQYF. CDR3 nucleotide sequence: TGTGCCAGCAGCGTAGCTTGGCGGGAGTCACAAGATACGCAGTATTTT.

The genes are TRBV5-8 and TRBJ1-1; D is undetermined. The CDR3 runs to 15 residues. The V end lost 5 bases, the J end lost 1 base, and 15 bases lay between the germline ends. The germline CDR1 and CDR2 sequences are SGHTS and YDEGEE. CDR3 residues: CASRHQEAPNTEAFF. CDR3 coding DNA: TGTGCCAGCAGACACCAAGAGGCCCCGAACACTGAAGCTTTCTTT.

The rearrangement uses TRBV18 and TRBJ1-4; D may be TRBD1 (5 bases). This CDR3 comprises 16 residues. V shed 3 bases and J shed 0 bases, with 11 bases lying between them. Germline V gives CDR1 KGHSH, CDR2 LQKENI. The CDR3 loop is CASSPVAGATNEKLFF. The CDR3 nucleotides are TGTGCCAGCTCACCCGTCGCGGGGGCAACTAATGAAAAACTGTTTTTT. The variable domain in full, with the rest retrieved from reference TRBV18 and TRBJ1-4, is NAGVMQNPRHLVRRRGQEARLRCSPMKGHSHVYWYRQLPEEGLKFMVYLQKENIIDESGMPKERFSAEFPKEGPSILRIQQVVRGDSAAYFCASSPVAGATNEKLFFGSGTQLSVL.

This chain links TRBV6-5 with TRBJ1-1; a weak D match, TRBD1 (5 bases). Germline CDR1 MNHEY, CDR2 SVGAGI. Deletions cut 5 bases from V and 1 base from J, with 8 bases between. The CDR3 length is 13 residues. CDR3 in amino acids: CASSLGQNTEAFF. Written as DNA, the CDR3 is TGTGCCAGCAGTCTTGGACAGAACACTGAAGCTTTCTTT.

The chain has TRBV5-4 and TRBJ2-5; 7 bases are a match to TRBD1. Losses at the gene ends were 4 bases for V and 2 bases for J; bases not matched to a gene: 2. Germline V gives CDR1 SGHNT, CDR2 YYREEE (reference sequence). The CDR3 has 13 amino acids. The CDR3: CASSRDSQETQYF. The CDR3, as DNA: TGTGCCAGCAGCCGGGACAGTCAAGAGACCCAGTACTTC.

The chain links TRBV5-1 to TRBJ2-7; possibly TRBD1 for D (5 bases). V was shortened by 6 bases and J by 12 bases, with 28 bases between the two germline ends. The germline gives CDR1 SGHRS, CDR2 YFSETQ. The CDR3 totals 15 residues. The CDR3 here is CASNLEGAAKLRLYF. For the CDR3, the DNA is TGCGCCAGCAATTTAGAAGGGGCCGCAAAACTACGGCTGTACTTC.

The J gene is TRBJ1-5, the V gene TRBV3-1 (or the pseudogene TRBV3-2), with D unresolved. The CDR3 is made up of 13 amino acids. V lost 4 bases and J lost 3, with 7 bases in between. The germline V gene encodes CDR1 LGHDT and CDR2 YNNKEL (reference sequence). The CDR3 coding sequence is TGTGCCAGCAGCCCTAGACCCAATCAGCCCCAGCATTTT. It encodes CASSPRPNQPQHF.

The chain links TRBV2 to TRBJ1-1; D is undetermined. Germline loops: CDR1 SNHLY, CDR2 FYNNEI. Trimming cost V 4 bases and J 0 bases, with 9 bases left between them. The CDR3 loop spans 14 amino acids. This CDR3 reads CASSGQAMNTEAFF. CDR3 bases: TGTGCCAGCAGTGGTCAGGCTATGAACACTGAAGCTTTCTTT.

The chain couples TRBV3-1 (or the pseudogene TRBV3-2) to TRBJ1-6; 8 positions agree with TRBD1. V dropped 4 bases and J dropped 8; count of bases not matched to a gene: 4. Germline CDR1 is LGHDT and CDR2 is YNNKEL (reference sequence). The CDR3 is made up of 14 amino acids. The chain's CDR3 is CASSLDRGDSPLHF. The CDR3 DNA is TGTGCCAGCAGCCTAGACAGGGGTGATTCACCCCTCCACTTT.

The chain combines TRBV29-1 with TRBJ1-2; 11 bases fit TRBD1. The ends lost 7 bases at V and 7 bases at J; junction bases unmatched: 2. Germline CDR1 and CDR2: SQVTM and ANQGSEA. CDR3 length: 11 amino acids. The CDR3 sequence: CSGGTGGGYTF. The DNA for the CDR3 is TGCAGCGGAGGGACAGGGGGTGGCTACACCTTC.

The chain recombines TRBV19 with TRBJ1-2; TRBD1 agrees at 8 bases. Germline-derived CDR1 and CDR2 are LNHDA and SQIVND (reference sequence). The CDR3 sequence is 13 residues long. V gave up 8 bases and J gave up 8 bases; unmatched junction bases: 10. CDR3 sequence reads: CASGDRPLLGYTF. In nucleotides, the CDR3 is TGTGCCAGTGGGGACAGGCCCCTTCTGGGCTACACCTTC.

V is TRBV6-6 and J is TRBJ1-6; D gene unclear. Trimming cost V 3 bases and J 9 bases, with 9 bases left between them. The CDR3 consists of 13 residues. Germline CDR1 and CDR2: MNHNY and SVGAGI (reference sequence). The CDR3 DNA reads as TGTGCCAGCAGTTATGGGCAGGCTTCACCCCTCCACTTT. Translating it yields CASSYGQASPLHF.

This clone was seen once. The chain couples TRBV6-5 to TRBJ2-7; maybe TRBD1 (5 bases). Germline CDR1 and CDR2: MNHEY and SVGAGI. Trimming stripped 5 bases from V and 2 bases from J, with 16 bases between. The CDR3 contains 15 residues. The CDR3 DNA sequence: TGTGCCAGCAGTCCCCAGGACCAGGGCCCCTACGAGCAGTACTTC. The encoded protein is CASSPQDQGPYEQYF.

The chain uses TRBV5-5 and TRBJ1-5; 9 nucleotides line up with TRBD1. The CDR3 contains 16 residues. Unmatched junction bases numbered 12, after V lost 5 bases and J lost 6 bases. Germline V gene data show CDR1 as SGHKS and CDR2 as YYEKEE (reference sequence). CDR3: CASSPDRGGIGQPQHF. In DNA, the CDR3 is TGTGCCAGCAGTCCGGACAGGGGCGGTATCGGTCAGCCCCAGCATTTT.

The gene calls are TRBV28 and TRBJ2-5; possibly TRBD2 for D (6 bases). CDR3 length: 11 residues. With 10 bases removed from V and 5 bases from J, the gap between germline ends came to 11 bases. Germline V gives CDR1 MDHEN, CDR2 SYDVKM. The DNA for the CDR3 is TGTGCCATAGGAGGGTCGGAGACCCAGTACTTC. Protein: CAIGGSETQYF. Combining the CDR3 with reference TRBV28 and TRBJ2-5 gives the whole variable domain DVKVTQSSRYLVKRTGEKVFLECVQDMDHENMFWYRQDPGLGLRLIYFSYDVKMKEKGDIPEGYSVSREKKERFSLILESASTNQTSMYLCAIGGSETQYFGPGTRLLVL.

V and J are TRBV4-2 and TRBJ2-1; 12 bases are a match to TRBD2. In germline, CDR1 is LGHNA, CDR2 YNFKEQ. The V and J ends lost 0 bases and 9 bases, in that order; junction bases with no gene match: 9. This CDR3 is 17 amino acids long. The CDR3 region is CASSQDAQTSGSIEQFF. As DNA, the CDR3 is TGTGCCAGCAGCCAAGATGCCCAGACTAGCGGGAGTATTGAGCAGTTCTTC.

The gene calls are TRBV9 and TRBJ1-1; 9 nucleotides match TRBD1. J was trimmed by 3 bases and V by 3 bases; bases with no gene match: 6. The germline CDR1 and CDR2 sequences are SGDLS and YYNGEE. The CDR3 contains 15 residues. The CDR3 spells CASSEQGARDTEAFF. The CDR3 region has the DNA TGTGCCAGCAGCGAACAGGGGGCGCGGGACACTGAAGCTTTCTTT.

This chain joins TRBV30 and TRBJ2-3, with 12 bases aligning to TRBD1. With V trimmed by 5 bases and J by 9 bases, 9 bases remained unmatched. Germline V gene lookup returns CDR1 GTSNPN and CDR2 SVGIG (reference sequence). The CDR3 extends over 14 amino acids. CDR3 region: CAWSPGQGAGTQYF. CDR3 coding DNA: TGTGCCTGGTCTCCGGGACAGGGGGCAGGGACGCAGTATTTT. Filled out from reference TRBV30 and TRBJ2-3, the complete variable domain reads SQTIHQWPATLVQPVGSPLSLECTVEGTSNPNLYWYRQAAGRGLQLLFYSVGIGQISSEVPQNLSASRPQDRQFILSSKKLLLSDSGFYLCAWSPGQGAGTQYFGPGTRLTVL.

This rearrangement joins TRBV27 to TRBJ1-5; tentatively, D is TRBD1 (5 bases). V lost 2 bases, J lost 4 bases, and 9 bases lay in between. The CDR3 runs 14 residues. In germline, CDR1 is MNHEY, CDR2 SMNVEV (reference sequence). The CDR3 DNA follows: TGTGCCAGCAGTTTACAGGGCGCAAATCAGCCCCAGCATTTT. Translation: CASSLQGANQPQHF.

The V and J genes are TRBV7-2 and TRBJ1-2; unclear D gene. Germline CDR1 reads SGHTA; CDR2 reads FQGNSA. CDR3 length: 14 residues. Trimming took off 2 bases at V and 2 bases at J, with 9 bases between the two ends. This CDR3 reads CASSLYSPNYGYTF. CDR3 DNA: TGTGCCAGCAGCTTATACTCCCCGAACTATGGCTACACCTTC.

This clone appeared once. The sample holds other DNA sequences that translate to the same CDR3. V is TRBV3-1 (or the pseudogene TRBV3-2) and J is TRBJ2-7; tentative D call: TRBD2 (5 bases). In germline, CDR1 is LGHDT, CDR2 YNNKEL (reference sequence). The CDR3 length is 12 residues. Trimming removed 1 base from V and 4 bases from J, with 5 bases in between. The CDR3 region is CASSQAGYEQYF. The CDR3 bases are TGTGCCAGCAGCCAAGCGGGATACGAGCAGTACTTC.